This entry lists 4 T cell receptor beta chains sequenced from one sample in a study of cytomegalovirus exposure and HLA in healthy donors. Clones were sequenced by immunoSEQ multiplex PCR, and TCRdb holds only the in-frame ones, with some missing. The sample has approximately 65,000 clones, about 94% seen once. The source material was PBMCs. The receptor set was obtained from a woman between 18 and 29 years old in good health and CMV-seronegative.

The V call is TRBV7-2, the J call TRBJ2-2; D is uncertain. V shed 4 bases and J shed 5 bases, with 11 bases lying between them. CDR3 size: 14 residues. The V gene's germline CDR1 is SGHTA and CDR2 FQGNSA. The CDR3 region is CASSSHYNTGELFF. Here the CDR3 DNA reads TGTGCCAGCAGCTCCCACTACAATACCGGGGAGCTGTTTTTT.

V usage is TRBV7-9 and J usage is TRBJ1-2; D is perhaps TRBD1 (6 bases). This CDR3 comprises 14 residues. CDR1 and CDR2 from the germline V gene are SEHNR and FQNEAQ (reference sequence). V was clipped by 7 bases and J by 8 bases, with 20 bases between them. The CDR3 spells CASTSKQGDGGYTF. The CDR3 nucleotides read TGTGCCAGCACCTCAAAACAGGGAGATGGGGGCTACACCTTC.

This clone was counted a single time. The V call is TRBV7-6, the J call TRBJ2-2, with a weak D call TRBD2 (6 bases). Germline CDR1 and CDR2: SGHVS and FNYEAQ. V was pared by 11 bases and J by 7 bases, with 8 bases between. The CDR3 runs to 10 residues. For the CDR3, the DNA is TGTGCCTCGGGGGACGGGGAGCTGTTTTTT. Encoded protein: CASGDGELFF. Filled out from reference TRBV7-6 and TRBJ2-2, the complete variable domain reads GAGVSQSPRYKVTKRGQDVALRCDPISGHVSLYWYRQALGQGPEFLTYFNYEAQQDKSGLPNDRFSAERPEGSISTLTIQRTEQRDSAMYRCASGDGELFFGEGSRLTVL.

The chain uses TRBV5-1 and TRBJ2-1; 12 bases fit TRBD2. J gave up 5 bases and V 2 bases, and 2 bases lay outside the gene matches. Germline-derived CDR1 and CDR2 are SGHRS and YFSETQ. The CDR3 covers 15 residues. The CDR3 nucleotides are TGCGCCAGCAGCTTACGGACTAGCGGGGACAATGAGCAGTTCTTC. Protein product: CASSLRTSGDNEQFF. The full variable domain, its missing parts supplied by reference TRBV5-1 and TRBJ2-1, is KAGVTQTPRYLIKTRGQQVTLSCSPISGHRSVSWYQQTPGQGLQFLFEYFSETQRNKGNFPGRFSGRQFSNSRSEMNVSTLELGDSALYLCASSLRTSGDNEQFFGPGTRLTVL.